These T cell receptor beta chains were read from a single sample in a study of cytomegalovirus exposure and HLA in healthy donors. Produced via immunoSEQ multiplex PCR; TCRdb's table is partial and in-frame only. The sample contains over 200,000 clones, about 92% of which appear only once. Sequenced input: PBMCs. These receptor sequences come from a woman aged 30 to 39 in good health and CMV-seronegative. Both conserved end residues are part of each CDR3. Fields, in order: CDR3 protein, CDR3 DNA, clone size, V gene, J gene, D gene. D genes are given only for firm matches. Rows give clone size only sometimes, using once, few, many, or a class for an expanded clone.

CDR3aa: CASSLGTGGNTGELFF
CDR3nt: TGCGCCAGCAGCTTGGGGACAGGGGGCAACACCGGGGAGCTGTTTTTT
abundance: -
v_gene: TRBV5-1
j_gene: TRBJ2-2
d_gene: TRBD1

CDR3aa: CASSQVNILAADEQFF
CDR3nt: TGCGCCAGCAGCCAAGTCAATATTCTAGCCGCGGATGAGCAGTTCTTC
abundance: -
v_gene: TRBV4-1
j_gene: TRBJ2-1
d_gene: -

CDR3aa: CASSSLGQIADTQYF
CDR3nt: TGTGCCAGCAGCTCCCTGGGCCAGATTGCAGATACGCAGTATTTT
abundance: -
v_gene: TRBV11-2
j_gene: TRBJ2-3
d_gene: -

CDR3aa: CASSSRLAGGRTDTQYF
CDR3nt: TGTGCCAGCAGCTCTCGACTAGCGGGAGGACGCACAGATACGCAGTATTTT
abundance: -
v_gene: TRBV14
j_gene: TRBJ2-3
d_gene: TRBD2

CDR3aa: CSAPTGTEAFF
CDR3nt: TGCAGTGCACCGACAGGGACTGAAGCTTTCTTT
abundance: -
v_gene: TRBV20-1
j_gene: TRBJ1-1
d_gene: TRBD1

CDR3aa: CASSLGDTAYEQYF
CDR3nt: TGTGCCAGCAGCTTAGGGGATACAGCCTACGAGCAGTACTTC
abundance: -
v_gene: TRBV11-2
j_gene: TRBJ2-7
d_gene: -

CDR3aa: CASSLEGLAGGGYNEQFF
CDR3nt: TGTGCCAGCAGCTTGGAAGGACTAGCGGGAGGTGGGTACAATGAGCAGTTCTTC
abundance: -
v_gene: TRBV5-6
j_gene: TRBJ2-1
d_gene: TRBD2

CDR3aa: CASSFRRDRGSSGYTF
CDR3nt: TGTGCCAGCAGCTTCCGCCGGGACAGGGGTTCCTCTGGCTACACCTTC
abundance: -
v_gene: TRBV21-1
j_gene: TRBJ1-2
d_gene: -

CDR3aa: CASSQPTGPVRDGYTF
CDR3nt: TGCGCCAGCAGCCAACCGACAGGGCCCGTAAGGGATGGCTACACCTTC
abundance: -
v_gene: TRBV4-1
j_gene: TRBJ1-2
d_gene: TRBD1

CDR3aa: CASTIEFGNEQFF
CDR3nt: TGTGCCAGCACCATAGAATTCGGGAATGAGCAGTTCTTC
abundance: -
v_gene: TRBV19
j_gene: TRBJ2-1
d_gene: -

CDR3aa: CASSPRTSGYEQYF
CDR3nt: TGTGCCAGCTCACCACGAACTAGCGGCTACGAGCAGTACTTC
abundance: -
v_gene: TRBV18
j_gene: TRBJ2-7
d_gene: TRBD2

CDR3aa: CASSRGPQGQSGELFF
CDR3nt: TGTGCCAGCAGCCGAGGGCCCCAGGGGCAGTCCGGGGAGCTGTTTTTT
abundance: -
v_gene: TRBV7-9
j_gene: TRBJ2-2
d_gene: -

CDR3aa: CASSDVTSGSRDQNIQYF
CDR3nt: TGTGCCAGCAGTGACGTCACTAGCGGGAGCCGGGACCAAAACATTCAGTACTTC
abundance: -
v_gene: TRBV2
j_gene: TRBJ2-4
d_gene: TRBD2

CDR3aa: CAISERVTHKETQYF
CDR3nt: TGTGCCATCAGTGAGAGGGTGACTCATAAGGAGACCCAGTACTTC
abundance: -
v_gene: TRBV10-3
j_gene: TRBJ2-5
d_gene: -

CDR3aa: CASSVRGGPYNEQFF
CDR3nt: TGTGCCAGCAGCGTTCGAGGAGGCCCCTACAATGAGCAGTTCTTC
abundance: -
v_gene: TRBV9
j_gene: TRBJ2-1
d_gene: -

CDR3aa: CASSQGTSGEETQYF
CDR3nt: TGCGCCAGCAGCCAAGGGACTAGCGGGGAAGAGACCCAGTACTTC
abundance: -
v_gene: TRBV5-1
j_gene: TRBJ2-5
d_gene: TRBD2

CDR3aa: CASLSDRYTDTQYF
CDR3nt: TGTGCCAGTTTATCCGACAGGTACACAGATACGCAGTATTTT
abundance: -
v_gene: TRBV6-4
j_gene: TRBJ2-3
d_gene: -

CDR3aa: CASSPVAGSSPYEQYF
CDR3nt: TGCGCCAGCAGCCCGGTAGCGGGATCCAGCCCCTACGAGCAGTACTTC
abundance: -
v_gene: TRBV4-3
j_gene: TRBJ2-7
d_gene: TRBD2

CDR3aa: CASSPTGGSLKETQYF
CDR3nt: TGTGCCAGCTCACCAACCGGGGGGTCGCTAAAAGAGACCCAGTACTTC
abundance: once
v_gene: TRBV18
j_gene: TRBJ2-5
d_gene: TRBD2

CDR3aa: CASRPGLPYEQYF
CDR3nt: TGTGCCAGCAGGCCCGGACTACCCTACGAGCAGTACTTC
abundance: -
v_gene: TRBV6-6
j_gene: TRBJ2-7
d_gene: -

CDR3aa: CASSHTVDYEQYF
CDR3nt: TGCGCCAGCAGTCATACGGTTGACTACGAGCAGTACTTC
abundance: -
v_gene: TRBV4-1
j_gene: TRBJ2-7
d_gene: -

CDR3aa: CASSLVGGLVQETQYF
CDR3nt: TGTGCCAGCAGCTTAGTGGGAGGGCTAGTCCAAGAGACCCAGTACTTC
abundance: -
v_gene: TRBV7-3
j_gene: TRBJ2-5
d_gene: TRBD2

CDR3aa: CASSLGQQETQYF
CDR3nt: TGTGCCAGCAGCCTGGGACAGCAAGAGACCCAGTACTTC
abundance: once
v_gene: TRBV7-6
j_gene: TRBJ2-5
d_gene: TRBD1

CDR3aa: CASSQDKDGGRADTQYF
CDR3nt: TGTGCCAGCAGCCAAGATAAAGACGGCGGGAGGGCCGATACGCAGTATTTT
abundance: -
v_gene: TRBV14
j_gene: TRBJ2-3
d_gene: TRBD2

CDR3aa: CASSLGQGEGYEQYF
CDR3nt: TGCGCCAGCAGCTTGGGACAGGGTGAGGGCTACGAGCAGTACTTC
abundance: few
v_gene: TRBV5-1
j_gene: TRBJ2-7
d_gene: TRBD1

CDR3aa: CASSLSTGDLEKLFF
CDR3nt: TGTGCCAGCAGTTTGTCGACAGGGGATCTTGAAAAACTGTTTTTT
abundance: -
v_gene: TRBV28
j_gene: TRBJ1-4
d_gene: TRBD1

CDR3aa: CASSLGTVPSWGYTF
CDR3nt: TGTGCCAGCTCACTAGGGACAGTCCCATCGTGGGGCTACACCTTC
abundance: once
v_gene: TRBV18
j_gene: TRBJ1-2
d_gene: TRBD1

CDR3aa: CASRPRQGAVIGNGELFF
CDR3nt: TGTGCCAGCAGACCAAGACAGGGCGCAGTAATAGGCAACGGGGAGCTGTTTTTT
abundance: -
v_gene: TRBV27
j_gene: TRBJ2-2
d_gene: TRBD1

CDR3aa: CASSEVPGNYEQYF
CDR3nt: TGTGCCAGCAGTGAAGTTCCCGGAAACTACGAGCAGTACTTC
abundance: -
v_gene: TRBV6-1
j_gene: TRBJ2-7
d_gene: -

CDR3aa: CASSPRLDSYEQYF
CDR3nt: TGTGCCAGCAGCCCTAGACTGGACTCCTACGAGCAGTACTTC
abundance: -
v_gene: TRBV11-1
j_gene: TRBJ2-7
d_gene: -

CDR3aa: CASSMYRDRVWEQYF
CDR3nt: TGCGCCAGCAGCATGTACCGGGACAGGGTTTGGGAGCAGTACTTC
abundance: -
v_gene: TRBV4-3
j_gene: TRBJ2-7
d_gene: TRBD1

CDR3aa: CASSYGQGRSEAFF
CDR3nt: TGTGCCAGCAGTTATGGGCAGGGACGAAGTGAAGCTTTCTTT
abundance: -
v_gene: TRBV6-5
j_gene: TRBJ1-1
d_gene: -

CDR3aa: CASSPRGLDEKLFF
CDR3nt: TGTGCCAGTAGCCCACGGGGACTGGATGAAAAACTGTTTTTT
abundance: -
v_gene: TRBV19
j_gene: TRBJ1-4
d_gene: -

CDR3aa: CASSQITGLKETQYF
CDR3nt: TGTGCCAGCAGCCAAATAACAGGGTTAAAAGAGACCCAGTACTTC
abundance: -
v_gene: TRBV7-8
j_gene: TRBJ2-5
d_gene: -

CDR3aa: CASSYGAGAGNEQFF
CDR3nt: TGTGCCAGCAGTTACGGAGCGGGAGCGGGTAATGAGCAGTTCTTC
abundance: -
v_gene: TRBV6-5
j_gene: TRBJ2-1
d_gene: TRBD2

CDR3aa: CASSLTGVNTGELFF
CDR3nt: TGTGCCAGCAGCTTGACGGGAGTTAACACCGGGGAGCTGTTTTTT
abundance: -
v_gene: TRBV5-6
j_gene: TRBJ2-2
d_gene: -

CDR3aa: CASSLALDIDGYTF
CDR3nt: TGTGCCAGCAGCTTAGCGCTGGACATCGATGGCTACACCTTC
abundance: -
v_gene: TRBV7-9
j_gene: TRBJ1-2
d_gene: -

CDR3aa: CAWRSAWGAETQYF
CDR3nt: TGTGCCTGGAGATCGGCATGGGGTGCTGAGACCCAGTACTTC
abundance: -
v_gene: TRBV30
j_gene: TRBJ2-5
d_gene: -

CDR3aa: CASSPFLSSGPGELFF
CDR3nt: TGTGCCAGCAGCCCCTTCCTGTCTAGCGGCCCCGGGGAGCTGTTTTTT
abundance: -
v_gene: TRBV11-3
j_gene: TRBJ2-2
d_gene: TRBD2

CDR3aa: CASSPRQGARSGANVLTF
CDR3nt: TGTGCCAGCAGCCCAAGACAGGGGGCAAGGTCTGGGGCCAACGTCCTGACTTTC
abundance: -
v_gene: TRBV5-8
j_gene: TRBJ2-6
d_gene: TRBD1

CDR3aa: CASSVVGADYNEQFF
CDR3nt: TGTGCCAGCAGCGTAGTCGGGGCCGACTACAATGAGCAGTTCTTC
abundance: -
v_gene: TRBV9
j_gene: TRBJ2-1
d_gene: -

CDR3aa: CASSPRGPTGRYEQYF
CDR3nt: TGTGCCAGCAGTCCTAGGGGTCCGACAGGTCGCTACGAGCAGTACTTC
abundance: once
v_gene: TRBV28
j_gene: TRBJ2-7
d_gene: -

CDR3aa: CASSFDRGGTDTQYF
CDR3nt: TGTGCCAGCAGCTTCGACAGGGGAGGGACAGATACGCAGTATTTT
abundance: -
v_gene: TRBV11-2
j_gene: TRBJ2-3
d_gene: -

CDR3aa: CASSVSQGAEAFF
CDR3nt: TGTGCCAGCAGCGTTAGTCAGGGGGCTGAAGCTTTCTTT
abundance: medium-sized
v_gene: TRBV9
j_gene: TRBJ1-1
d_gene: TRBD1

CDR3aa: CSAKTQGSAFF
CDR3nt: TGCAGTGCCAAGACCCAGGGTTCGGCTTTCTTT
abundance: once
v_gene: TRBV20-1
j_gene: TRBJ1-1
d_gene: -

CDR3aa: CAWSPHVMTTNYGYTF
CDR3nt: TGTGCCTGGAGCCCCCATGTCATGACGACTAACTATGGCTACACCTTC
abundance: -
v_gene: TRBV30
j_gene: TRBJ1-2
d_gene: -

CDR3aa: CASSWASGRAYEQYF
CDR3nt: TGTGCCAGCAGTTGGGCTAGCGGGAGGGCCTACGAGCAGTACTTC
abundance: -
v_gene: TRBV27
j_gene: TRBJ2-7
d_gene: TRBD2

CDR3aa: CSVDLGLAGHTRNEQFF
CDR3nt: TGCAGCGTTGACTTGGGACTAGCGGGACATACGCGAAATGAGCAGTTCTTC
abundance: -
v_gene: TRBV29-1
j_gene: TRBJ2-1
d_gene: TRBD2

CDR3aa: CASSEGTFSYNEQFF
CDR3nt: TGTGCCAGCAGCGAGGGGACATTCTCCTACAATGAGCAGTTCTTC
abundance: once
v_gene: TRBV9
j_gene: TRBJ2-1
d_gene: -

CDR3aa: CASSPTGYVQPQHF
CDR3nt: TGTGCCAGCAGTCCGACAGGGTACGTTCAGCCCCAGCATTTT
abundance: -
v_gene: TRBV28
j_gene: TRBJ1-5
d_gene: TRBD1

CDR3aa: CATSQDRGNYGYTF
CDR3nt: TGTGCCACCAGCCAGGACAGGGGAAACTATGGCTACACCTTC
abundance: -
v_gene: TRBV15
j_gene: TRBJ1-2
d_gene: TRBD1

CDR3aa: CASSSWGGLAPDTQYF
CDR3nt: TGTGCCAGCAGCTCCTGGGGGGGACTAGCGCCAGATACGCAGTATTTT
abundance: -
v_gene: TRBV7-3
j_gene: TRBJ2-3
d_gene: TRBD2

CDR3aa: CASSYSGGSNQPQHF
CDR3nt: TGTGCCAGCAGTTACTCGGGCGGAAGCAATCAGCCCCAGCATTTT
abundance: -
v_gene: TRBV6-5
j_gene: TRBJ1-5
d_gene: -

CDR3aa: CASSLRPGQVNEKLFF
CDR3nt: TGTGCCAGCAGTTTACGACCGGGACAGGTCAATGAAAAACTGTTTTTT
abundance: once
v_gene: TRBV6-5
j_gene: TRBJ1-4
d_gene: TRBD1